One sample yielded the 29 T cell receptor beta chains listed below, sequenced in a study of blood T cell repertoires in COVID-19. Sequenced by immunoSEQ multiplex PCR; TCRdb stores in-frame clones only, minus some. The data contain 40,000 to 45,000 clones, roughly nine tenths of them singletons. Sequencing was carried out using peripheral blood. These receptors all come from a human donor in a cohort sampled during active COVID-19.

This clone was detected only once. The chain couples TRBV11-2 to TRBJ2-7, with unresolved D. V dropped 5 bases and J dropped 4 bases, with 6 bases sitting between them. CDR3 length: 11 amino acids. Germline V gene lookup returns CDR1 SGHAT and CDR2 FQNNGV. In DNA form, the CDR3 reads TGTGCCAGCAGCCAGGCGTACGAGCAGTACTTC. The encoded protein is CASSQAYEQYF.

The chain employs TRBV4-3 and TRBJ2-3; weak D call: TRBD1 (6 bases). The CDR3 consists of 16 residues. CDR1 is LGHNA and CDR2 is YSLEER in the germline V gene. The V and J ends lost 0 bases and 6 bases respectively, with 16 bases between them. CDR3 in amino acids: CASSQDFSGATDTQYF. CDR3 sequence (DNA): TGCGCCAGCAGCCAAGATTTCTCAGGGGCTACTGATACGCAGTATTTT.

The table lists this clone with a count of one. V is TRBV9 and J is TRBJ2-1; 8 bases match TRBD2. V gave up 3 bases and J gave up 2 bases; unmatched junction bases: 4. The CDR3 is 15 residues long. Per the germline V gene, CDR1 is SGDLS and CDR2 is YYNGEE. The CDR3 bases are TGTGCCAGCAGCGGCGAGCGGGAGACCTACAATGAGCAGTTCTTC. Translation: CASSGERETYNEQFF.

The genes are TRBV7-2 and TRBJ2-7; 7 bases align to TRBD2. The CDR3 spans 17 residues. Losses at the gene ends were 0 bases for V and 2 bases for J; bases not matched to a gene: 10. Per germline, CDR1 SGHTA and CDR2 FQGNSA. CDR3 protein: CASSLAVGGGRPYEQYF. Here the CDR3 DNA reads TGTGCCAGCAGCTTAGCGGTTGGCGGGGGTCGACCCTACGAGCAGTACTTC. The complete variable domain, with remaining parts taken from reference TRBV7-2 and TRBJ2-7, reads GAGVSQSPSNKVTEKGKDVELRCDPISGHTALYWYRQSLGQGLEFLIYFQGNSAPDKSGLPSDRFSAERTGGSVSTLTIQRTQQEDSAVYLCASSLAVGGGRPYEQYFGPGTRLTVT.

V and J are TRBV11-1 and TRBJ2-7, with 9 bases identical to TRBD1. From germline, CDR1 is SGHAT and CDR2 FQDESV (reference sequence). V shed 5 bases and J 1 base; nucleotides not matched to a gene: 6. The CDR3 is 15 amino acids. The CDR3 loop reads CASSHPTGGSYEQYF. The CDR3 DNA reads TGTGCCAGCAGCCATCCGACAGGGGGATCCTACGAGCAGTACTTC.

The CDR3: CASSPSAWDIYEQYF. For the CDR3, the DNA is TGTGCCAGCAGCCCATCCGCCTGGGACATCTACGAGCAGTACTTC. The V and J genes are TRBV14 and TRBJ2-7; D is perhaps TRBD1 (6 bases). V lost 4 bases and J 3 bases, leaving 16 bases between the germline ends. The germline V gene has CDR1 SGHDN and CDR2 FVKESK. The CDR3 contains 15 residues.

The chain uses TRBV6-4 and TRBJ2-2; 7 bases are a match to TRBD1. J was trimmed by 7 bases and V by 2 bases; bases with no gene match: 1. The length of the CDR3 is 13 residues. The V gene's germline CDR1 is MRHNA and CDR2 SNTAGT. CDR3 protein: CASSDQGVGELFF. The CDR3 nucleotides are TGTGCCAGCAGTGACCAGGGGGTCGGGGAGCTGTTTTTT.

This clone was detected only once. The CDR3 reads CASSQGAQRGSVDTQYF. CDR3 nucleotide sequence: TGCGCCAGCAGCCAAGGGGCCCAAAGGGGTTCCGTAGATACGCAGTATTTT. The rearrangement links TRBV4-3 to TRBJ2-3; tentative D call: TRBD1 (5 bases). The CDR3 is 17 amino acids. V was cut by 1 base and J by 5 bases, with 19 bases left in between. Germline V gene lookup returns CDR1 LGHNA and CDR2 YSLEER.

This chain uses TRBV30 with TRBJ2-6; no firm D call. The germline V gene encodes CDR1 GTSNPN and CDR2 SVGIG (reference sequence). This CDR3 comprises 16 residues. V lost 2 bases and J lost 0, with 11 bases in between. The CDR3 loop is CAWSSSVNSGANVLTF. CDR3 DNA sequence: TGTGCCTGGAGTTCGAGCGTGAACTCTGGGGCCAACGTCCTGACTTTC. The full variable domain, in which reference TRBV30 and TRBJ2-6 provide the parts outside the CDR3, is SQTIHQWPATLVQPVGSPLSLECTVEGTSNPNLYWYRQAAGRGLQLLFYSVGIGQISSEVPQNLSASRPQDRQFILSSKKLLLSDSGFYLCAWSSSVNSGANVLTFGAGSRLTVL.

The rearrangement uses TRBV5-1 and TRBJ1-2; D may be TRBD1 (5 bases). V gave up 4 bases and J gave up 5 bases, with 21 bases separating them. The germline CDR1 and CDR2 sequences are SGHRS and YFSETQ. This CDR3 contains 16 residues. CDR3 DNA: TGCGCCAGCAGCCTTTCAGCCGGGGGGTTTATATATGGCTACACCTTC. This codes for CASSLSAGGFIYGYTF.

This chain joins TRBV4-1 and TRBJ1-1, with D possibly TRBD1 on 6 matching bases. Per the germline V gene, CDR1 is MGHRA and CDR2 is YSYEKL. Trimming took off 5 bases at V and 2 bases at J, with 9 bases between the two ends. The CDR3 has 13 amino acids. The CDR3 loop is CASSAQGNTEAFF. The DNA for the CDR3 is TGCGCCAGCAGCGCACAGGGTAACACTGAAGCTTTCTTT.

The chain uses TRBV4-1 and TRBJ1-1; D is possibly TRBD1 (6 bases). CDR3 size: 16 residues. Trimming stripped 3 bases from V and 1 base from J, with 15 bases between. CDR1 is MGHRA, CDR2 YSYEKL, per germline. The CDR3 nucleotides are TGCGCCAGCAGCCAGAATCCGGGACAAGCGAACACTGAAGCTTTCTTT. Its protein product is CASSQNPGQANTEAFF.

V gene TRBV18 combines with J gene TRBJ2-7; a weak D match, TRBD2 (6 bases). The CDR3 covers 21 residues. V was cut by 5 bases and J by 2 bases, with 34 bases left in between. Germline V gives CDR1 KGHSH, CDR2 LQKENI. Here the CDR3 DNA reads TGTGCCAGCTCAGACTTCAACGGATCCCCAGGGCGGGGTAAGGGAGCCTACGAGCAGTACTTC. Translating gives CASSDFNGSPGRGKGAYEQYF.

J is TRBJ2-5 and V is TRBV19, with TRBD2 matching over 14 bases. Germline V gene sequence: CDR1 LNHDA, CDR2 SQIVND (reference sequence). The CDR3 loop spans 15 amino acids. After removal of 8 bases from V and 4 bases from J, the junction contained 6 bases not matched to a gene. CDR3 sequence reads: CASSTSGGARETQYF. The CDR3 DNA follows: TGTGCCAGTTCGACTAGCGGGGGGGCTAGAGAGACCCAGTACTTC.

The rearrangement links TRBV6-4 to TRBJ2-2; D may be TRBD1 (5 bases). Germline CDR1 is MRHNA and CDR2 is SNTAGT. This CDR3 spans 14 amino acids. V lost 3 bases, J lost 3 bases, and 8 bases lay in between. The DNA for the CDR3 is TGTGCCAGCAGTGAGGACACGCACACCGGGGAGCTGTTTTTT. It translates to CASSEDTHTGELFF.

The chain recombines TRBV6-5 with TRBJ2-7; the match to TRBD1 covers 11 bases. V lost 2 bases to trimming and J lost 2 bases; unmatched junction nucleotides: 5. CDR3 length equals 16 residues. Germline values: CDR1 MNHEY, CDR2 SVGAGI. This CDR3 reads CASSYGGQGGTYEQYF. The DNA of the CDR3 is TGTGCCAGCAGTTACGGGGGACAGGGGGGGACCTACGAGCAGTACTTC.

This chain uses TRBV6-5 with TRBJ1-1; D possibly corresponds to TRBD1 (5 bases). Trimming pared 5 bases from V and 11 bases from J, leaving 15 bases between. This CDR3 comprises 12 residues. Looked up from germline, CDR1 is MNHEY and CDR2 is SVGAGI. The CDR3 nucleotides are TGTGCCAGCAGTCCGAGCCAGGGTGGGGCTTTCTTT. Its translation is CASSPSQGGAFF.

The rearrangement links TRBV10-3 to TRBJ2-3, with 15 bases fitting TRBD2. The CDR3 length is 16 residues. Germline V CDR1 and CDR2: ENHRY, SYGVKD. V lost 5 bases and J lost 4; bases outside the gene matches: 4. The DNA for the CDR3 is TGTGCCATCAGTCCGGGACTAGCGGGGGGTCCAGATACGCAGTATTTT. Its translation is CAISPGLAGGPDTQYF.

The CDR3 DNA sequence: TGTGCCAGCAGTTATACAGAGACTGGAAACACCATATATTTT. This codes for CASSYTETGNTIYF. The J gene is TRBJ1-3, the V gene TRBV6-5; D remains ambiguous. The CDR3 has 14 residues. Trimming left V 3 bases short and J 2 bases short, with 8 bases between. Germline assignment: CDR1 MNHEY and CDR2 SVGAGI.

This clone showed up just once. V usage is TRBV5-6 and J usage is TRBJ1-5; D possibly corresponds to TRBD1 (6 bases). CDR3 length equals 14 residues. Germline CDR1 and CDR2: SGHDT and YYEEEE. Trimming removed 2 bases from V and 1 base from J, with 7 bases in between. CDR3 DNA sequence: TGTGCCAGCAGCTTTAGGGGGAGCAATCAGCCCCAGCATTTT. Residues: CASSFRGSNQPQHF. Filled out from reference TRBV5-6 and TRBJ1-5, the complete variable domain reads DAGVTQSPTHLIKTRGQQVTLRCSPKSGHDTVSWYQQALGQGPQFIFQYYEEEERQRGNFPDRFSGHQFPNYSSELNVNALLLGDSALYLCASSFRGSNQPQHFGDGTRLSIL.

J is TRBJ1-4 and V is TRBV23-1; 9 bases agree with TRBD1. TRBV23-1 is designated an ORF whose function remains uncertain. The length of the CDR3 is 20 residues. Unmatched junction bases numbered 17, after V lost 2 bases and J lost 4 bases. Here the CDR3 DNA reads TGCGCCAGCAGTCAACCTCCGGGACAGGGAATCGTTAGGGGTAATGAAAAACTGTTTTTT. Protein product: CASSQPPGQGIVRGNEKLFF.

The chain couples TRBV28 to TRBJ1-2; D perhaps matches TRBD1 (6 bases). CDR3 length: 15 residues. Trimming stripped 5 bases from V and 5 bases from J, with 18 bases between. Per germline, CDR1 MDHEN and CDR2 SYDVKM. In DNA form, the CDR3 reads TGTGCCAGCAGTGGAGGGGGGGCGACCTTATATGGCTACACCTTC. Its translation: CASSGGGATLYGYTF.

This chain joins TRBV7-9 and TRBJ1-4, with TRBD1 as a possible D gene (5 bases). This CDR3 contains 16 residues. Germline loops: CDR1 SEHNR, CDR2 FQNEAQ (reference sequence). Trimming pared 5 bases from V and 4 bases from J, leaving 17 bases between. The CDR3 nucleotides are TGTGCCAGCAGCGGGGAGGACATTTATGGTAATGAAAAACTGTTTTTT. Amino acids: CASSGEDIYGNEKLFF.

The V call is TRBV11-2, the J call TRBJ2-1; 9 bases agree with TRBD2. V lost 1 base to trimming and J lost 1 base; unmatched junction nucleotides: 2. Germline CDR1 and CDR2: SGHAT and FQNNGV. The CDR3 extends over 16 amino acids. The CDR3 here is CASSLGGGASYNEQFF. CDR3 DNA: TGTGCCAGCAGCTTAGGCGGGGGGGCGTCCTACAATGAGCAGTTCTTC.

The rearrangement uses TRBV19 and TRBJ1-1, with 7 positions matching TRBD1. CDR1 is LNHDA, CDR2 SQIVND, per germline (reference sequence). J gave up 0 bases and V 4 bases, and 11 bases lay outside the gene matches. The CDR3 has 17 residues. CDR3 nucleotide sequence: TGTGCCAGTAGTAACCGACAGGGACTGAAGGTGAACACTGAAGCTTTCTTT. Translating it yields CASSNRQGLKVNTEAFF.

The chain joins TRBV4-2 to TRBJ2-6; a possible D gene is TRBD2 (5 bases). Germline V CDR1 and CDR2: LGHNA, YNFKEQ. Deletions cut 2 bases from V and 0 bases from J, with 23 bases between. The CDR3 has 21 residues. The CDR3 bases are TGTGCCAGCAGCCAAAGGTCGTCACTAGAGGGTCCCGGCTCTGGGGCCAACGTCCTGACTTTC. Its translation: CASSQRSSLEGPGSGANVLTF.

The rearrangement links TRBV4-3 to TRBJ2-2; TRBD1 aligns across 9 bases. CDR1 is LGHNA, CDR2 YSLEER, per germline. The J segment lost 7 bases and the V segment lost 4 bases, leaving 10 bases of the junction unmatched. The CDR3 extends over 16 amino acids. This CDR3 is CASSPEDRGSFGELFF. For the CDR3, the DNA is TGCGCCAGCAGCCCAGAGGACAGGGGATCGTTCGGGGAGCTGTTTTTT.

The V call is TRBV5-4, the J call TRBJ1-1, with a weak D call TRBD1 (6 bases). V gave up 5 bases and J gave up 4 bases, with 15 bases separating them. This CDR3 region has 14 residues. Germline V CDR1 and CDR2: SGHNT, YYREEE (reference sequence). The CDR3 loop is CASSTGSMGTEAFF. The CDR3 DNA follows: TGTGCCAGCAGTACAGGGTCCATGGGCACTGAAGCTTTCTTT.

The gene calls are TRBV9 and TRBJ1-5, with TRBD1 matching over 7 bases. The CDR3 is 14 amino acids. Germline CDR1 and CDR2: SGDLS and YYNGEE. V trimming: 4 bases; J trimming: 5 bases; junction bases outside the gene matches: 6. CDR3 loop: CASSQTGVYQPQHF. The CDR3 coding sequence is TGTGCCAGCAGCCAAACAGGGGTGTATCAGCCCCAGCATTTT.